This TCR beta chain came from a study of cytomegalovirus exposure and HLA in healthy donors. Whole-study results and caveats: The presence/absence work took it that sequencing depth was about the same across donors. It emerged from a later analysis that several of the most significant clusters appeared to be linked to common viral pathogens. With later analysis, a missense DCLRE1C variant became linked to TCR beta V- and J-gene trimming.

PCR involved 60 Vbeta and 13 Jbeta primers. Produced via immunoSEQ multiplex PCR; TCRdb's table is partial and in-frame only. The table records some 200,000 clones, about two thirds of them present only once. Details on this clone: Antigen unknown.

This receptor was taken from a man aged 40-49 years in good health and CMV-seropositive. The specimen sequenced was PBMCs.

CDR3 amino acids: CASSPIDSGNTIYF. CDR3 DNA sequence: TGTGCCAGCAGCCCCATAGACTCTGGAAACACCATATATTTT. The rearrangement uses TRBV6-1 and TRBJ1-3; D unresolved. CDR1 MNHNS and CDR2 SASEGT come from the germline V gene. With 6 bases removed from V and 0 bases from J, the gap between germline ends came to 9 bases. This CDR3 region has 14 residues.